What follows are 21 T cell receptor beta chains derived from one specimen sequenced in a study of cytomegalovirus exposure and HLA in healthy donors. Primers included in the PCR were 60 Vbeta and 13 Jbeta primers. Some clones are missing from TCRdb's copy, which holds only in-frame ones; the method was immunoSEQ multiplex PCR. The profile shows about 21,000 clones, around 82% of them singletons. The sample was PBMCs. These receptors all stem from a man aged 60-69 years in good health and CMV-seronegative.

CDR3 loop: CSVLIPQGATEGYTF. CDR3 in DNA: TGCAGCGTCCTCATCCCCCAGGGGGCAACGGAAGGCTACACCTTC. The chain combines TRBV29-1 with TRBJ1-2; TRBD1 aligns across 8 bases. Germline values: CDR1 SQVTM, CDR2 ANQGSEA. The CDR3 consists of 15 residues. V lost 6 bases, J lost 8 bases, and 17 bases stayed unmatched.

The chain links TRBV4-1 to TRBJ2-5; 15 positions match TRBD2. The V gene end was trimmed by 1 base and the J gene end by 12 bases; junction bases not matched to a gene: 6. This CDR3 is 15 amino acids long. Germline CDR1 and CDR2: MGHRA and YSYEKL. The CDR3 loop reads CASSQAPWTSGGEYF. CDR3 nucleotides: TGCGCCAGCAGCCAAGCCCCCTGGACTAGCGGGGGGGAGTACTTC.

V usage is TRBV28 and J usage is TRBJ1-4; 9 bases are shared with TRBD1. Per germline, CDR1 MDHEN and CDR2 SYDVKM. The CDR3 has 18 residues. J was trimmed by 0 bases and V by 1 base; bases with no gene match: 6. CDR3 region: CASSLSRRQGATNEKLFF. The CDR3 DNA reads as TGTGCCAGCAGTTTATCCAGGCGACAGGGGGCAACTAATGAAAAACTGTTTTTT.

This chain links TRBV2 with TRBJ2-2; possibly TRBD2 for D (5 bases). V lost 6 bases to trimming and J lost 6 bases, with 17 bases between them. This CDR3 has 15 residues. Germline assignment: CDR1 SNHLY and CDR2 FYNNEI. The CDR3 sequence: CASRTRAKGAGELFF. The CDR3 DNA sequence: TGTGCCAGCAGGACCCGGGCTAAGGGAGCCGGGGAGCTGTTTTTT.

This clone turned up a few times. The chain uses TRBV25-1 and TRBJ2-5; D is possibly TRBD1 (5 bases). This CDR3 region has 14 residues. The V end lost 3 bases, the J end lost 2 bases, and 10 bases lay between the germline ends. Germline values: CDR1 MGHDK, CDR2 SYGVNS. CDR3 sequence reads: CASSERTRQETQYF. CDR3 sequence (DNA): TGTGCCAGCAGTGAGAGGACAAGACAAGAGACCCAGTACTTC.

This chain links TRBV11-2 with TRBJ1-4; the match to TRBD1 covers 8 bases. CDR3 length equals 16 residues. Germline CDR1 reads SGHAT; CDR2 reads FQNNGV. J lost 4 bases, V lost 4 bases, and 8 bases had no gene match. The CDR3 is CASSSGKDRVNEKLFF. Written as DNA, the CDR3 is TGTGCCAGCAGCTCAGGGAAGGACAGGGTTAATGAAAAACTGTTTTTT.

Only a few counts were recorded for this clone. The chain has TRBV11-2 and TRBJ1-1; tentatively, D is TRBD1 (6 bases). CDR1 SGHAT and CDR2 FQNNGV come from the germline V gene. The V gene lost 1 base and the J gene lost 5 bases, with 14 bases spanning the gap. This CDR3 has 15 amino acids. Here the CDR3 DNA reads TGTGCCAGCAGCTTAGGGGCGGGGGGCAGGACTGAAGCTTTCTTT. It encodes CASSLGAGGRTEAFF.

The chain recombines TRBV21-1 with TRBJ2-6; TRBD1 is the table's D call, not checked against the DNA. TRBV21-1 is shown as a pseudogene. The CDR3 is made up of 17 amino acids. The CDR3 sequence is CASSTRDRVPGANVLTF. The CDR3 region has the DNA TGTGCCAGCAGCACCCGGGACAGGGTGCCTGGGGCCAACGTCCTGACTTTC.

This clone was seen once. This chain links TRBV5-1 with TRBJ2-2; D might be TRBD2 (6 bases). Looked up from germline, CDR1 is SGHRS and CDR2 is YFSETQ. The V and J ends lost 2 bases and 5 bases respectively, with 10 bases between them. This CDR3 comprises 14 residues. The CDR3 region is CASSLLAGTGELFF. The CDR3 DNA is TGCGCCAGCAGCTTACTAGCCGGAACCGGGGAGCTGTTTTTT.

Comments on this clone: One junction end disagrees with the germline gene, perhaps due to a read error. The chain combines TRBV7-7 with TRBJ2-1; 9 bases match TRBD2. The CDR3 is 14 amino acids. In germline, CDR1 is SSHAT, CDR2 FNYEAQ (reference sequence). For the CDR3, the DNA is TGTGCTAGCAGCTTAGGGGTACTAGCGGGCGAGCAGTTCTTC. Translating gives CASSLGVLAGEQFF. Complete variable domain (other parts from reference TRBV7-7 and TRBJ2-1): GAGVSQSPRYKVTKRGQDVTLRCDPISSHATLYWYQQALGQGPEFLTYFNYEAQPDKSGLPSDRFSAERPEGSISTLTIQRTEQRDSAMYRCASSLGVLAGEQFFGPGTRLTVL.

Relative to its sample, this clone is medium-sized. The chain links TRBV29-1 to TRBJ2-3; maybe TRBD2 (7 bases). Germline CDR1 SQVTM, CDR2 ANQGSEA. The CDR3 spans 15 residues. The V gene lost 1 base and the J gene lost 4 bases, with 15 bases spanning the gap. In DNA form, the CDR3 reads TGCAGCGTTGAAGGGTGGGGGGGCCTTTCAGATACGCAGTATTTT. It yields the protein CSVEGWGGLSDTQYF.

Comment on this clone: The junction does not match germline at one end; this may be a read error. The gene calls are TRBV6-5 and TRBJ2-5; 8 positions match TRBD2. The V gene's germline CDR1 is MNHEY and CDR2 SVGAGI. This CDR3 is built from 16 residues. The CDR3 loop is CASSHSPGGTQETQYF. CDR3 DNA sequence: TGTGCCAGCAGTCACTCACCGGGGGGGACCCAAGAGACCCAGTACTTC.

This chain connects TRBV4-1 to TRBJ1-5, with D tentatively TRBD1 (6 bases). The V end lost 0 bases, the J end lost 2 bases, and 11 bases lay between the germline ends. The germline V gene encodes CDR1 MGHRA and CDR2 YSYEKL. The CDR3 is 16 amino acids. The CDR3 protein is CASSQDRAGGNQPQHF. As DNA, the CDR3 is TGCGCCAGCAGCCAAGATCGGGCAGGGGGCAATCAGCCCCAGCATTTT.

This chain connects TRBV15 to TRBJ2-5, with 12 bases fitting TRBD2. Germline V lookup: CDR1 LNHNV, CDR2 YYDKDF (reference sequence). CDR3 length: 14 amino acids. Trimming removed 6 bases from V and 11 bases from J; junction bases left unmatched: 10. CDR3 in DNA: TGTGCCACCAGGACTAGCGGGAGTCGTCGTGAACAGTACTTC. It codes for CATRTSGSRREQYF.

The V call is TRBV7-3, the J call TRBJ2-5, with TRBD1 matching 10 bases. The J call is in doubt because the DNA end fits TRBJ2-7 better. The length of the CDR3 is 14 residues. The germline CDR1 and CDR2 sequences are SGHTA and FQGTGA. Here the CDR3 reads CASSRGQGTNEQYF. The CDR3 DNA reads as TGTGCCAGCAGCAGGGGACAGGGGACCAACGAGCAGTACTTC.

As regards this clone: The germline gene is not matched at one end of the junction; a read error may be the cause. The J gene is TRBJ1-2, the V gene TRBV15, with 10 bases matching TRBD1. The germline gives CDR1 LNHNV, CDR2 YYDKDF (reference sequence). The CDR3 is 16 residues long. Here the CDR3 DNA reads TGTGCCACCAGCCCCCGGGACAGGGGTTCTAACTATGGCTACCCCTTC. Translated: CATSPRDRGSNYGYPF.

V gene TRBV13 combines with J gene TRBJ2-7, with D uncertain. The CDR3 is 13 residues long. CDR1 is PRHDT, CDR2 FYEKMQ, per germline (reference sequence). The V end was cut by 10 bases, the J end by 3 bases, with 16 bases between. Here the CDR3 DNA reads TGTGCCACTCGCCAGGTCTTTAGCTACGAGCAGTACTTC. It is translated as CATRQVFSYEQYF.

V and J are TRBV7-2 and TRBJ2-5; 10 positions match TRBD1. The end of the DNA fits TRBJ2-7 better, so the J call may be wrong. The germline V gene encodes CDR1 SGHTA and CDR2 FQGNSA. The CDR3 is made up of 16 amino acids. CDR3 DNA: TGTGCCAGCAGCTCGAGGGGGACAGGGGCCTCCTACGAGCAGTACTTC. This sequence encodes CASSSRGTGASYEQYF.

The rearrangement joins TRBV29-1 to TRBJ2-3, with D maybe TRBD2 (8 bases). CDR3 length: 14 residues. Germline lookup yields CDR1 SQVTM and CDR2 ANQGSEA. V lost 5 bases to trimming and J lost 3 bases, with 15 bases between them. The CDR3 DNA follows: TGCAGCGTTCGGGAGGGGGCCTGGACAGATACGCAGTATTTT. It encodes CSVREGAWTDTQYF.

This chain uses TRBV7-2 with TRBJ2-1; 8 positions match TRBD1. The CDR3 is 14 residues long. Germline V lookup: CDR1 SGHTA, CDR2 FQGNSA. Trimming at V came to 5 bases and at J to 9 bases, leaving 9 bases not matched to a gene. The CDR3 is CASSNGQGEGEQFF. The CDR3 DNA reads TGTGCCAGCAGCAATGGACAGGGAGAAGGTGAGCAGTTCTTC.

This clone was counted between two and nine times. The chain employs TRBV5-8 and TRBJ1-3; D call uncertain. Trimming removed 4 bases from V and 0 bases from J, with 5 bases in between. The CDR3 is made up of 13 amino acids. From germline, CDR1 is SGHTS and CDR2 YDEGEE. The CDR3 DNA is TGTGCCAGCAGCCGGGGCTCTGGAAACACCATATATTTT. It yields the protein CASSRGSGNTIYF.